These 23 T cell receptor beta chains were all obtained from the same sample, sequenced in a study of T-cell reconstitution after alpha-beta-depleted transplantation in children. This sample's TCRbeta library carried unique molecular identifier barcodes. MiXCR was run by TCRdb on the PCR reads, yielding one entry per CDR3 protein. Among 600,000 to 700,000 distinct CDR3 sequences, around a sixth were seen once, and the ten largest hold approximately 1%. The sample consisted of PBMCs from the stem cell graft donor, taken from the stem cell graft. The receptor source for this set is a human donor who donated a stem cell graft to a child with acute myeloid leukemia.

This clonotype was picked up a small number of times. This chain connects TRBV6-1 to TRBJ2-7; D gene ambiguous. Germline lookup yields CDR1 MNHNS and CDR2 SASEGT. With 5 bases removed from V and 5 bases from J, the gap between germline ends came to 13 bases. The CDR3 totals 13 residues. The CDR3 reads CASSPALINEQYF. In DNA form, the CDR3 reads TGTGCCAGCAGTCCGGCGCTCATTAACGAGCAGTACTTC.

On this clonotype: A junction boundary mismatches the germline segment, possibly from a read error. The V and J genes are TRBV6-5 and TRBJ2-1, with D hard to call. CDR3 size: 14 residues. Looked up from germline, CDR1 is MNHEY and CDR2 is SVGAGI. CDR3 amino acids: CARSYSTQNNEQFF. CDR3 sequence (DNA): TGTGCCAGAAGTTACTCGACACAGAACAATGAGCAGTTCTTC.

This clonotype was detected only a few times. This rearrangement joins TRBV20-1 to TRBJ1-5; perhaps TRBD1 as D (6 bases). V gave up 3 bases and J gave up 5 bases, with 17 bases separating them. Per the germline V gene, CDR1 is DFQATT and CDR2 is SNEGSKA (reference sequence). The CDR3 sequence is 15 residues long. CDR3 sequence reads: CSARREWDTYQPQHF. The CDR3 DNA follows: TGCAGTGCTAGGAGGGAATGGGACACCTATCAGCCCCAGCATTTT.

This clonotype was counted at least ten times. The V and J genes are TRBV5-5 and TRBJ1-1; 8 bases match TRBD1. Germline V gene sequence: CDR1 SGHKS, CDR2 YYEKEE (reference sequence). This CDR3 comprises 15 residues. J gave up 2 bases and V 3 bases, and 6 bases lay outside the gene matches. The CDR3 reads CASSSSGGLNTEAFF. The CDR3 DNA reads TGTGCCAGCAGCTCGTCAGGGGGCCTTAACACTGAAGCTTTCTTT.

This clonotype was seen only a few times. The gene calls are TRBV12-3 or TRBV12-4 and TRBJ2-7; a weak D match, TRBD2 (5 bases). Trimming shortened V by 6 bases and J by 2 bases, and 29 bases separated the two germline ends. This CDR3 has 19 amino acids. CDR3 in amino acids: CASSQGGRPNYRLTYEQYF. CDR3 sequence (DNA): TGTGCCAGCAGCCAAGGCGGCAGGCCAAATTATAGACTAACCTACGAGCAGTACTTC.

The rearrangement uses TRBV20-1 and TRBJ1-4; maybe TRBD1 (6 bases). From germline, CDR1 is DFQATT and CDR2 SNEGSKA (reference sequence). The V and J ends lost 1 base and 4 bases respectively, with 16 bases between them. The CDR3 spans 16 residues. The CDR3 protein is CSARVGGLVYNEKLFF. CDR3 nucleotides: TGCAGTGCTAGAGTAGGGGGGTTGGTGTATAATGAAAAACTGTTTTTT.

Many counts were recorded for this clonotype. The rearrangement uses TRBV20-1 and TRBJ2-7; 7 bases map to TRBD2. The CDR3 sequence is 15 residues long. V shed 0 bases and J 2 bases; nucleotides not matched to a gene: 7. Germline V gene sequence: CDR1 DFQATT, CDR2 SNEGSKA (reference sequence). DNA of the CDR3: TGCAGTGCTAGAGATCCGGCTAGCGGAACCTACGAGCAGTACTTC. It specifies CSARDPASGTYEQYF.

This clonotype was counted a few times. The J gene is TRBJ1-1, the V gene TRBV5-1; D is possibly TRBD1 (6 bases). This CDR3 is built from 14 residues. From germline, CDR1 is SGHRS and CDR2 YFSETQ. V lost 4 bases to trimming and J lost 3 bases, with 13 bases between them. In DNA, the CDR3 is TGCGCCAGCAGCCCCAGCCCAGGGGACACTGAAGCTTTCTTT. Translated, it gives CASSPSPGDTEAFF.

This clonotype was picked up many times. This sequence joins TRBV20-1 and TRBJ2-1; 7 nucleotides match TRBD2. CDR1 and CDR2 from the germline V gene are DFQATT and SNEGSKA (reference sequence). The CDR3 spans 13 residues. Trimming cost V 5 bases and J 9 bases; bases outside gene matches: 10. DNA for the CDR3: TGCAGTGCTCCCGGGAGGCCAAAGGGTGAGCAGTTCTTC. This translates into CSAPGRPKGEQFF.

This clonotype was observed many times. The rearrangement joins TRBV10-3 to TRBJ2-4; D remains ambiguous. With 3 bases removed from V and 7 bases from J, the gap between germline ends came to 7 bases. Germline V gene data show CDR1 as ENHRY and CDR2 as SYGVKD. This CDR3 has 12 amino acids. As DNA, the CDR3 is TGTGCCATCAGTGACAGAACGAACATTCAGTACTTC. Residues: CAISDRTNIQYF.

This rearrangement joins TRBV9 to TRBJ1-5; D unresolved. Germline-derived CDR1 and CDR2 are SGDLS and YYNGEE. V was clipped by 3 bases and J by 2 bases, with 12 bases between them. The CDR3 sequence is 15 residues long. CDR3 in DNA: TGTGCCAGCAGCGGATCAGGTGGGGGCAATCAGCCCCAGCATTTT. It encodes CASSGSGGGNQPQHF.

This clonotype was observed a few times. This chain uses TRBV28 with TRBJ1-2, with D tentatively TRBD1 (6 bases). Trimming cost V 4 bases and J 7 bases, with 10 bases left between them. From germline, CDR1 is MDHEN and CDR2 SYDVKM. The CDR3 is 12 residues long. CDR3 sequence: CASSWTVPGYTF. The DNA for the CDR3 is TGTGCCAGCAGTTGGACAGTTCCTGGCTACACCTTC.

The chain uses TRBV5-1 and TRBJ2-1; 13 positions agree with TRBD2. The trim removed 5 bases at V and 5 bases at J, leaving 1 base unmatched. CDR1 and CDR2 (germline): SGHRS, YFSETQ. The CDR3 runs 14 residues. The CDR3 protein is CASRLAGGNNEQFF. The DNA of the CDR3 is TGCGCCAGCAGACTAGCGGGGGGGAACAATGAGCAGTTCTTC.

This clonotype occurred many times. The CDR3 spells CASSPNRLAGDTDTQYF. The CDR3 DNA sequence: TGTGCCAGCAGCCCAAACCGACTAGCGGGGGACACAGATACGCAGTATTTT. This chain uses TRBV7-2 with TRBJ2-3; 12 bases map to TRBD2. Trimming removed 5 bases from V and 2 bases from J; junction bases left unmatched: 8. Germline V gene sequence: CDR1 SGHTA, CDR2 FQGNSA. This CDR3 region has 17 residues.

The CDR3: CSAQAGVKGDTQYF. For the CDR3, the DNA is TGCAGCGCCCAGGCAGGGGTGAAAGGAGATACGCAGTATTTT. J is TRBJ2-3 and V is TRBV29-1; possibly TRBD1 for D (6 bases). The length of the CDR3 is 14 residues. Trimming left V 7 bases short and J 5 bases short, with 19 bases between. The germline CDR1 and CDR2 sequences are SQVTM and ANQGSEA.

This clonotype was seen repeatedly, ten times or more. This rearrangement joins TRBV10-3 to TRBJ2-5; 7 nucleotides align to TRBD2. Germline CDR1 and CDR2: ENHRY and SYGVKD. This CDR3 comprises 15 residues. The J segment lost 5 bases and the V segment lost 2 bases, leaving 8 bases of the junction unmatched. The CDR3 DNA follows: TGTGCCATCAGTGAGAGCCTAGCGGTTCGGGAGACCCAGTACTTC. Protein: CAISESLAVRETQYF.

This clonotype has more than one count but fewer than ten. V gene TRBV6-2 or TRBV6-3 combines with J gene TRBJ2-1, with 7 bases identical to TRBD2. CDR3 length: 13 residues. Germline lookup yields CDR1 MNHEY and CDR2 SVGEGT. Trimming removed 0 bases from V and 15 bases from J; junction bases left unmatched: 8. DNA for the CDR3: TGTGCCAGCAGTTACTCGATAGCTAGCGGCCCGTTCTTC. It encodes CASSYSIASGPFF.

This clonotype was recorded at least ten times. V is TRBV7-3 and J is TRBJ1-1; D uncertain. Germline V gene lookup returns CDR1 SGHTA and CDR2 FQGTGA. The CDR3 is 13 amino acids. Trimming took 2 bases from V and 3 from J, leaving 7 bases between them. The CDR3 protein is CASSLAVDTEAFF. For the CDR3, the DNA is TGTGCCAGCAGCTTAGCGGTAGACACTGAAGCTTTCTTT.

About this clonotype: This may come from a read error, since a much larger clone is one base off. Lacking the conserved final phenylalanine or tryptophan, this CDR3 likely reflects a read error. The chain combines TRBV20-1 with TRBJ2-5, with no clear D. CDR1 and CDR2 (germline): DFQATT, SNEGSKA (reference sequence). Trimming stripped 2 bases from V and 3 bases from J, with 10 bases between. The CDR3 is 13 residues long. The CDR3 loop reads CSARFQRKETQYL. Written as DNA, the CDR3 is TGCAGTGCTAGATTTCAACGTAAAGAGACCCAGTACTTG.

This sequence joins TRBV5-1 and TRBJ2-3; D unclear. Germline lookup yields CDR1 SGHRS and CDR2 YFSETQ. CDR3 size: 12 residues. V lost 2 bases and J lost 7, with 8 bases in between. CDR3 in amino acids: CASSFDGHTQYF. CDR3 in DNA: TGCGCCAGCAGCTTTGACGGTCATACGCAGTATTTT.

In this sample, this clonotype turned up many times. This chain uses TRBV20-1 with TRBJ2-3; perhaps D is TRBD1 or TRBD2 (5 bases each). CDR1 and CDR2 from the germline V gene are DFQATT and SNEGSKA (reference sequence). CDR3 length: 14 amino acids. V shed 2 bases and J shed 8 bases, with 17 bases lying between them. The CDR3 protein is CSARHYRGDGTQYF. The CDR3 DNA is TGCAGTGCTAGACACTATAGAGGGGACGGTACGCAGTATTTT.

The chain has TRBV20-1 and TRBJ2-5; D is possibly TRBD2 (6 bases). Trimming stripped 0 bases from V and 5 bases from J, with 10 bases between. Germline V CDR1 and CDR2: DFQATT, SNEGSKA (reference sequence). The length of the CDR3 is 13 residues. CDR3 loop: CSARDWGVETQYF. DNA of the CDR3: TGCAGTGCTAGAGATTGGGGGGTGGAGACCCAGTACTTC.

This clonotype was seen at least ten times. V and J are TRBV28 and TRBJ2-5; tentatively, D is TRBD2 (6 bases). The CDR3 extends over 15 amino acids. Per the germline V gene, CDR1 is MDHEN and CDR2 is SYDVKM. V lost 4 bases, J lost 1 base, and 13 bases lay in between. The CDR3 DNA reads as TGTGCCAGCAGTTCCCCGCCGGAGGGCCAAGAGACCCAGTACTTC. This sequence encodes CASSSPPEGQETQYF.